The entry below gives a single T cell receptor (beta chain) sequence along with its context. The antigen is unknown. This record belongs to a study of CD8 T cells in ankylosing spondylitis. Study-wide points: Disease-linked clones bore a CD8+ phenotype and were relatively rare in peripheral blood. Significant enrichment of disease-linked clones was reported in matched ankylosing spondylitis synovial fluid. Apparently characteristic of ankylosing spondylitis blood was a TCR beta motif (fewer than 10 highly homologous variants).

The CDR3 covers 12 residues. The V and J ends lost 4 bases and 2 bases respectively, with 5 bases between them. From germline, CDR1 is SGHTA and CDR2 FQGNSA. TCRdb reanalysed the 5' RACE reads using MiXCR and keeps one entry per CDR3 protein. Of approximately 100,000 distinct CDR3 sequences listed, less than 25% are singletons. The source is a male donor with ankylosing spondylitis. This chain joins TRBV7-2 and TRBJ1-2, with no clear D. The sample was synovial fluid, either unsorted or a sorted T cell fraction (not recorded which). The CDR3 sequence is CASSSLNYGYTF. CDR3 DNA: TGTGCCAGCAGCTCCTTAAACTATGGCTACACCTTC.